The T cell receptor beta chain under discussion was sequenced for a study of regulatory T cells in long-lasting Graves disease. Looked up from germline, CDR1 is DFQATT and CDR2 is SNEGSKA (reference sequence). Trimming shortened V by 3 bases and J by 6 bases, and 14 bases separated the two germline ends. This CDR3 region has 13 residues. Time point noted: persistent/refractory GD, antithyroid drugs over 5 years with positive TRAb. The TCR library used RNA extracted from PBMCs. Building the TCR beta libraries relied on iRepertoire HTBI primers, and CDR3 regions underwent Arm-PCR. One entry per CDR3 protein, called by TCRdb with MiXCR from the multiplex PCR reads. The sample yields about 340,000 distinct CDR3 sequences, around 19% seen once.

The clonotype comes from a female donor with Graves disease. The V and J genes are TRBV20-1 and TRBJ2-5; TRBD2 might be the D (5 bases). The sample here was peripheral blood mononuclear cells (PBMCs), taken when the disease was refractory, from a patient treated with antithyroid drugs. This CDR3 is CSARDPGEKTQYF. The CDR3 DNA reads TGCAGTGCTAGGGACCCCGGGGAGAAGACCCAGTACTTC.